The 24 T cell receptor beta chains reported below all come from one sample, sequenced in a study of neoadjuvant anti-PD-1 for oral cavity cancer. Profiling relied on immunoSEQ multiplex PCR, and the TCRdb table lists in-frame clones only, not all of them. Seen here are over 14,000 clones, roughly 71% observed once, and the top ten hold under 3%. Sequencing was performed on PBMCs, taken before nivolumab (anti-PD-1) treatment. The origin of the receptors is a person between 40 and 85 years old with oral cavity squamous cell carcinoma.

The chain couples TRBV27 to TRBJ1-5; no clear D gene. In germline, CDR1 is MNHEY, CDR2 SMNVEV (reference sequence). The CDR3 runs 13 residues. Trimming took off 8 bases at V and 2 bases at J, with 10 bases between the two ends. This CDR3 is CASSFVGNQPQHF. The CDR3 region has the DNA TGTGCCAGCTCTTTTGTCGGCAATCAGCCCCAGCATTTT.

The chain joins TRBV6-5 to TRBJ2-2; D is unresolved. Trimming left V 4 bases short and J 5 bases short, with 11 bases between. The CDR3 loop spans 14 amino acids. Germline V gene sequence: CDR1 MNHEY, CDR2 SVGAGI. As DNA, the CDR3 is TGTGCCAGCAGTTCACGGGTCGAAACCGGGGAGCTGTTTTTT. Its protein is CASSSRVETGELFF.

The chain carries TRBV6-5 and TRBJ1-1; D remains ambiguous. Germline values: CDR1 MNHEY, CDR2 SVGAGI. Trimming shortened V by 6 bases and J by 5 bases, and 4 bases separated the two germline ends. The CDR3 runs 10 residues. Here the CDR3 DNA reads TGTGCCAGCAGGGGAACTGAAGCTTTCTTT. It is translated as CASRGTEAFF.

This chain connects TRBV25-1 to TRBJ2-5; 8 bases are a match to TRBD1. Germline-derived CDR1 and CDR2 are MGHDK and SYGVNS. This CDR3 has 14 residues. V dropped 4 bases and J dropped 5; count of bases not matched to a gene: 6. DNA for the CDR3: TGTGCCAGCAGTGTGGGACAGGCCCCCGAGACCCAGTACTTC. Protein: CASSVGQAPETQYF.

V usage is TRBV7-2 and J usage is TRBJ2-7; tentatively, D is TRBD1 (6 bases). Germline V gene lookup returns CDR1 SGHTA and CDR2 FQGNSA. The CDR3 spans 15 residues. Trimming pared 1 base from V and 3 bases from J, leaving 13 bases between. The CDR3 sequence: CASSLGGHANYEQYF. The CDR3 region has the DNA TGTGCCAGCAGCTTAGGGGGACACGCAAACTACGAGCAGTACTTC.

V gene TRBV7-8 combines with J gene TRBJ2-3; tentatively, D is TRBD1 or TRBD2 (5 bases each). Trimming shortened V by 6 bases and J by 9 bases, and 13 bases separated the two germline ends. The V gene's germline CDR1 is SGHVS and CDR2 FQNEAQ. The CDR3 consists of 12 residues. CDR3 loop: CASSLRDRTQYF. CDR3 nucleotide sequence: TGTGCCAGCAGTCTCCGGGACCGGACGCAGTATTTT.

V gene TRBV4-1 combines with J gene TRBJ2-1; D not certain. Germline loops: CDR1 MGHRA, CDR2 YSYEKL. This CDR3 is built from 15 residues. V lost 4 bases and J lost 0, with 10 bases in between. CDR3 bases: TGCGCCAGCAGCCGAATCTATAGCTCCTACAATGAGCAGTTCTTC. Protein sequence: CASSRIYSSYNEQFF.

This clone was seen a handful of times. Written as DNA, the CDR3 is TGTGCCAGCAGCCGTTTGTCTGAAGCTTTCTTT. This translates into CASSRLSEAFF. The chain uses TRBV25-1 and TRBJ1-1; unclear D gene. The germline V gene encodes CDR1 MGHDK and CDR2 SYGVNS. Trimming left V 6 bases short and J 6 bases short, with 8 bases between. The CDR3 contains 11 residues.

This sequence joins TRBV19 and TRBJ1-5, with TRBD1 identical over 9 bases. Germline V gene data show CDR1 as LNHDA and CDR2 as SQIVND (reference sequence). The CDR3 is 15 amino acids. Unmatched junction bases numbered 4, after V lost 3 bases and J lost 4 bases. CDR3 nucleotides: TGTGCCAGTAGTATGGACAGGGGCGGGAATCAGCCCCAGCATTTT. It specifies CASSMDRGGNQPQHF.

CDR3 bases: TGTGCCAGCAGCCCTGGAGGAGGAACCAATCAGCCCCAGCATTTT. Translated, it gives CASSPGGGTNQPQHF. The J gene is TRBJ1-5, the V gene TRBV7-2; the D is unclear. V lost 5 bases and J lost 3, with 14 bases in between. Germline V gene sequence: CDR1 SGHTA, CDR2 FQGNSA. The CDR3 has 15 amino acids.

The chain recombines TRBV10-3 with TRBJ2-6; TRBD2 agrees at 7 bases. The CDR3 is 18 amino acids. V was pared by 6 bases and J by 1 base, with 12 bases of the junction left unmatched. From germline, CDR1 is ENHRY and CDR2 SYGVKD. The CDR3 sequence is CAISPSGLLVSGANVLTF. CDR3 in DNA: TGTGCCATCAGCCCCTCGGGACTACTGGTATCTGGGGCCAACGTCCTGACTTTC.

This sequence joins TRBV10-3 and TRBJ2-3; tentative D call: TRBD1 (5 bases). V was trimmed by 0 bases and J by 0 bases, leaving 7 bases between them. Germline V lookup: CDR1 ENHRY, CDR2 SYGVKD. This CDR3 region has 15 residues. The CDR3 DNA follows: TGTGCCATCAGTGAGTCGAGGACAAGCACAGATACGCAGTATTTT. This gives the protein CAISESRTSTDTQYF.

The J gene is TRBJ2-7, the V gene TRBV5-4; D is perhaps TRBD2 (6 bases). CDR3 length equals 15 residues. The germline V and J ends were trimmed by 0 bases and 0 bases, with 10 bases remaining between them. CDR1 and CDR2 (germline): SGHNT, YYREEE (reference sequence). The CDR3 DNA sequence: TGTGCCAGCAGCTTGGGGGCGGGGTACTCCTACGAGCAGTACTTC. Residues: CASSLGAGYSYEQYF.

This sequence joins TRBV27 and TRBJ2-7; maybe TRBD2 (5 bases). Germline CDR1 MNHEY, CDR2 SMNVEV (reference sequence). V was pared by 6 bases and J by 0 bases, with 18 bases between. This CDR3 contains 16 residues. CDR3 loop: CASSVIASKSSYEQYF. CDR3 sequence (DNA): TGTGCCAGCAGCGTTATAGCGAGCAAATCCTCCTACGAGCAGTACTTC.

The chain recombines TRBV5-1 with TRBJ2-7; the D is unclear. Trimming took off 5 bases at V and 0 bases at J, with 9 bases between the two ends. Germline CDR1 is SGHRS and CDR2 is YFSETQ. The length of the CDR3 is 13 residues. CDR3 region: CASRGSNSYEQYF. As DNA, the CDR3 is TGCGCCAGCAGGGGTTCCAACTCCTACGAGCAGTACTTC.

V usage is TRBV6-1 and J usage is TRBJ2-3; D perhaps matches TRBD1 (6 bases). This CDR3 comprises 15 residues. Germline V gene data show CDR1 as MNHNS and CDR2 as SASEGT. V lost 2 bases to trimming and J lost 0 bases, with 9 bases between them. CDR3 region: CASSESQGSTDTQYF. DNA of the CDR3: TGTGCCAGCAGTGAATCGCAGGGGAGCACAGATACGCAGTATTTT.

V gene TRBV28 combines with J gene TRBJ2-7; TRBD1 matches at 10 bases. The V segment lost 8 bases and the J segment 6 bases; nucleotides outside the gene matches: 7. Germline-derived CDR1 and CDR2 are MDHEN and SYDVKM. There are 13 residues in the CDR3. CDR3 DNA: TGTGCCAGCGTCCGGGGACAGGGGCGCGAGCAGTACTTC. Protein product: CASVRGQGREQYF. Full variable domain (rest looked up from reference TRBV28 and TRBJ2-7): DVKVTQSSRYLVKRTGEKVFLECVQDMDHENMFWYRQDPGLGLRLIYFSYDVKMKEKGDIPEGYSVSREKKERFSLILESASTNQTSMYLCASVRGQGREQYFGPGTRLTVT.

The CDR3 protein is CASSLIKRGGIDTQYF. CDR3 bases: TGTGCCAGCAGCTTAATTAAGCGGGGGGGGATAGATACGCAGTATTTT. The chain joins TRBV11-2 to TRBJ2-3, with 10 bases matching TRBD2. Trimming cost V 2 bases and J 5 bases; bases outside gene matches: 7. CDR3 length: 16 residues. CDR1 SGHAT and CDR2 FQNNGV come from the germline V gene.

This clone turned up a few times. The chain couples TRBV5-1 to TRBJ1-5; possible D gene TRBD1, 6 bases. The germline CDR1 and CDR2 sequences are SGHRS and YFSETQ. The CDR3 runs to 15 residues. V dropped 4 bases and J dropped 8 bases, with 19 bases sitting between them. The CDR3 DNA reads as TGCGCCAGCAGCATAGGACAGTTCACTAGGGAGCCCCAGCATTTT. It codes for CASSIGQFTREPQHF.

J is TRBJ2-1 and V is TRBV7-3; 12 bases align to TRBD2. This CDR3 region has 15 residues. Germline loops: CDR1 SGHTA, CDR2 FQGTGA. The V segment lost 4 bases and the J segment 9 bases; nucleotides outside the gene matches: 7. This CDR3 reads CASSSTSGSGVEQFF. The CDR3 region has the DNA TGTGCCAGCAGCTCGACTAGCGGGAGTGGAGTTGAGCAGTTCTTC.

This chain joins TRBV9 and TRBJ2-3; 11 nucleotides align to TRBD2. The length of the CDR3 is 16 residues. Germline V gives CDR1 SGDLS, CDR2 YYNGEE. V gave up 3 bases and J gave up 5 bases; unmatched junction bases: 8. The CDR3 is CASSAELAGDKDTQYF. In DNA form, the CDR3 reads TGTGCCAGCAGCGCGGAACTAGCGGGAGACAAAGATACGCAGTATTTT.

This chain uses TRBV11-2 with TRBJ1-5; TRBD1 matches 7 bases. Germline assignment: CDR1 SGHAT and CDR2 FQNNGV. Trimming at V came to 2 bases and at J to 4 bases, leaving 5 bases not matched to a gene. This CDR3 spans 15 amino acids. CDR3 region: CASSLNPGGNQPQHF. In DNA, the CDR3 is TGTGCCAGCAGCTTAAACCCAGGGGGGAATCAGCCCCAGCATTTT.

CDR3 sequence (DNA): TGTGCCAGCAGTTACAGGGGATTTGGCTACACCTTC. It encodes CASSYRGFGYTF. J is TRBJ1-2 and V is TRBV6-5; the D gene is possibly TRBD1 (5 bases). This CDR3 is 12 amino acids long. Germline V gene lookup returns CDR1 MNHEY and CDR2 SVGAGI. Trimming left V 2 bases short and J 7 bases short, with 8 bases between.

CDR3 nucleotides: TGTGCCAGCGACCTAGCGACTGAGCAGTTCTTC. Its translation is CASDLATEQFF. The V call is TRBV7-9, the J call TRBJ2-1; D is perhaps TRBD2 (6 bases). This CDR3 is built from 11 residues. V was trimmed by 8 bases and J by 9 bases, leaving 11 bases between them. The germline V gene encodes CDR1 SEHNR and CDR2 FQNEAQ (reference sequence).